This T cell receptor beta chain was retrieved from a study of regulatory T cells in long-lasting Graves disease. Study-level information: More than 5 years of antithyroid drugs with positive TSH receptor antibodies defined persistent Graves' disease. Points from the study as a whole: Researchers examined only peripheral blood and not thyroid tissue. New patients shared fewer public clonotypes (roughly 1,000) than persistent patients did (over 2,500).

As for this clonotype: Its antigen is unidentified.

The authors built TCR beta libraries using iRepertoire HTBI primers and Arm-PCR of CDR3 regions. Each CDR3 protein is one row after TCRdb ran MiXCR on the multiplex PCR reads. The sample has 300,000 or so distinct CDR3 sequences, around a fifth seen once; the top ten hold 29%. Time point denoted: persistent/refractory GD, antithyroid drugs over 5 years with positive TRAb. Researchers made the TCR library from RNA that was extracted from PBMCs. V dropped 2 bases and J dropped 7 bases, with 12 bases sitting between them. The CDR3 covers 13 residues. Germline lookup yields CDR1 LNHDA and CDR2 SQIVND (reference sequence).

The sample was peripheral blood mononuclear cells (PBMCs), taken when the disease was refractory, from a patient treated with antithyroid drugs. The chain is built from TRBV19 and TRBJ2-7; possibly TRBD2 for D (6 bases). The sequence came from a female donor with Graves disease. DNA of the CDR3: TGTGCCAGTAGTATATATACTGGGGGGGAGCAGTACTTC. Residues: CASSIYTGGEQYF.